The T cell receptor beta chain described here comes from a study of T cell responses to AZD1222 COVID-19 vaccine. TCRdb's table, derived via immunoSEQ multiplex PCR, lists solely in-frame clones and lacks some. The profile shows under 150,000 clones, about 93% of them singletons. Germline loops: CDR1 LNHNV, CDR2 YYDKDF (reference sequence). The germline V and J ends were trimmed by 8 bases and 0 bases, with 11 bases remaining between them. The CDR3 has 14 amino acids. The chain uses TRBV15 and TRBJ1-3; no firm D call. The sequence was obtained from an adult in good health. The input for sequencing was peripheral blood, taken on day 0 of AZD1222 vaccination. Here the CDR3 DNA reads TGTGCCACCTCCGACGGCTACTCTGGAAACACCATATATTTT. Protein product: CATSDGYSGNTIYF.